The 6 T cell receptor beta chains below were found in one sample sequenced in a study of T cells in Graves' hyperthyroidism and ophthalmopathy. RNA transcripts served as the template for amplifying TCR beta CDR3 regions. HTBI primers were employed in a first-round RT-PCR of the TCR CDR3. TCRdb recomputed calls from the multiplex PCR reads with MiXCR, one row per CDR3 protein. The sample consists of a few hundred thousand distinct CDR3 sequences, about 16% of them appearing once. The specimen was blood. Source of these receptors: a man aged 35 to 55 with Graves' hyperthyroidism.

This clonotype was detected many times. The gene calls are TRBV7-3 and TRBJ2-2; 9 bases are a match to TRBD1. Unmatched junction bases numbered 10, after V lost 5 bases and J lost 6 bases. Germline V lookup: CDR1 SGHTA, CDR2 FQGTGA. CDR3 length: 16 residues. In nucleotides, the CDR3 is TGTGCCAGCAGCCCCAGACCGGGACAGGGCCCCGGGGAGCTGTTTTTT. The encoded protein is CASSPRPGQGPGELFF.

This clonotype was seen many times. The rearrangement links TRBV2 to TRBJ1-5; no reliable D call. V was shortened by 0 bases and J by 5 bases, with 8 bases between the two germline ends. The CDR3 contains 14 residues. Germline values: CDR1 SNHLY, CDR2 FYNNEI. CDR3 sequence: CASSEARTYQPQHF. The CDR3 DNA follows: TGTGCCAGCAGTGAAGCGCGCACCTATCAGCCCCAGCATTTT.

This clonotype was observed a single time. The chain couples TRBV5-1 to TRBJ1-1; maybe TRBD1 (5 bases). From germline, CDR1 is SGHRS and CDR2 YFSETQ. V lost 4 bases to trimming and J lost 4 bases, with 17 bases between them. The CDR3 is made up of 15 amino acids. CDR3 region: CASSMQGMEGTEAFF. In DNA, the CDR3 is TGCGCCAGCAGCATGCAGGGAATGGAAGGCACTGAAGCTTTCTTT.

The chain has TRBV27 and TRBJ2-1, with D tentatively TRBD1 (5 bases). V lost 5 bases to trimming and J lost 0 bases, with 11 bases between them. The germline V gene has CDR1 MNHEY and CDR2 SMNVEV (reference sequence). This CDR3 is 15 amino acids long. As DNA, the CDR3 is TGTGCCAGCAGTCCTCACAGGAGCTCCTACAATGAGCAGTTCTTC. Residues: CASSPHRSSYNEQFF.

This clonotype was recorded at least ten times. The CDR3 reads CASSLRLVREDTQYF. CDR3 nucleotides: TGTGCCAGCAGTTTACGACTAGTGCGGGAAGATACGCAGTATTTT. This sequence joins TRBV27 and TRBJ2-3, with D maybe TRBD2 (6 bases). Between the trimmed V and J ends, which lost 2 bases and 5 bases, there was a span of 14 bases. Germline V gene data show CDR1 as MNHEY and CDR2 as SMNVEV (reference sequence). The CDR3 runs to 15 residues.

This clonotype was recorded a few times. The chain recombines TRBV20-1 with TRBJ2-3, with 9 bases aligning to TRBD1. CDR3 length: 15 residues. Germline CDR1 is DFQATT and CDR2 is SNEGSKA (reference sequence). V lost 5 bases and J lost 4; bases outside the gene matches: 10. The CDR3 here is CSAGKGTGWPDTQYF. The CDR3 nucleotides are TGCAGTGCTGGAAAAGGGACAGGGTGGCCAGATACGCAGTATTTT.